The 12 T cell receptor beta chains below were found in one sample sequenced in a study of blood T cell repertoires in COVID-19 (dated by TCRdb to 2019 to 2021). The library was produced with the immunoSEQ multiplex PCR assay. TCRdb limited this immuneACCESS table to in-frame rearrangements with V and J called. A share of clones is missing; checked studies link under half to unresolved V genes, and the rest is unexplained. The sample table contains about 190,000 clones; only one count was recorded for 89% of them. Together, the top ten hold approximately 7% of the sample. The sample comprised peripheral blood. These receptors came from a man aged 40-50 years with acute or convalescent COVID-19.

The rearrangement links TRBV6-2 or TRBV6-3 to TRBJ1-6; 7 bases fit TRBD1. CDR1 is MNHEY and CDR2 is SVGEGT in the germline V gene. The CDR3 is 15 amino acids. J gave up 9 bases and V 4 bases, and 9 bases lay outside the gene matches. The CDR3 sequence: CASSSGTDFISPLHF. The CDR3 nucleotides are TGTGCCAGCAGTTCGGGGACAGACTTTATTTCACCCCTCCACTTT.

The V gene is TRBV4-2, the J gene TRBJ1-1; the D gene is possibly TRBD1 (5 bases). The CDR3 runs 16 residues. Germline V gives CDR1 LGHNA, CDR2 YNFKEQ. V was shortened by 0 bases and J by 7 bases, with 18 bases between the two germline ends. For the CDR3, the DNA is TGTGCCAGCAGCCAAGAACAGGCCCCCAGAACAGATGAAGCTTTCTTT. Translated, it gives CASSQEQAPRTDEAFF.

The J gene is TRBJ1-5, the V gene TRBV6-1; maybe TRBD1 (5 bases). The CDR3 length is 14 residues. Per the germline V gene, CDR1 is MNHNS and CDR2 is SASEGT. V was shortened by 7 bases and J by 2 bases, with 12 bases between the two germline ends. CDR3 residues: CASTLSGGNQPQHF. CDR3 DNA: TGTGCCAGCACCCTGTCGGGGGGCAATCAGCCCCAGCATTTT.

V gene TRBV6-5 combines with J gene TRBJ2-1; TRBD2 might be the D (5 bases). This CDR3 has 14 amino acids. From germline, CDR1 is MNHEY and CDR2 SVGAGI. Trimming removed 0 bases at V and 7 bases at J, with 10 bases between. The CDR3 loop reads CASSYSTGFNEQFF. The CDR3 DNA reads TGTGCCAGCAGTTACTCGACGGGGTTTAATGAGCAGTTCTTC.

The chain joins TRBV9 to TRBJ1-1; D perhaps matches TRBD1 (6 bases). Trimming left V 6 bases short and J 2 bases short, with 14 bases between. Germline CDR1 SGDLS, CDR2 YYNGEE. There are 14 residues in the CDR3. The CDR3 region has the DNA TGTGCCAGCACCTATGGGACAACCAACACTGAAGCTTTCTTT. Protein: CASTYGTTNTEAFF.

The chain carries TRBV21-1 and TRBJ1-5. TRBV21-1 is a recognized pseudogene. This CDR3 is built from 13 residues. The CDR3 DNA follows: TGTGCCAGCAGCGGAGATTACAATCAGCCCCAGCATTTT. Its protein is CASSGDYNQPQHF.

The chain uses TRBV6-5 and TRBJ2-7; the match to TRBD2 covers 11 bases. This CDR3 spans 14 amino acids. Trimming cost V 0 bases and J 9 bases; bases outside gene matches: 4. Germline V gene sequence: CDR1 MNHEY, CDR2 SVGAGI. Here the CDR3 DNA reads TGTGCCAGCAGTTACTCTAGCGGGGGGGCCGGGCAGTACTTC. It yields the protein CASSYSSGGAGQYF.

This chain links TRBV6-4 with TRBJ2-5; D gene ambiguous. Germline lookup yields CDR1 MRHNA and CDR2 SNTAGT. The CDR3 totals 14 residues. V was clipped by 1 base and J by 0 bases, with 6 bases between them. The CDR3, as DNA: TGTGCCAGCAGTGACTTGGTAGACCAAGAGACCCAGTACTTC. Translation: CASSDLVDQETQYF.

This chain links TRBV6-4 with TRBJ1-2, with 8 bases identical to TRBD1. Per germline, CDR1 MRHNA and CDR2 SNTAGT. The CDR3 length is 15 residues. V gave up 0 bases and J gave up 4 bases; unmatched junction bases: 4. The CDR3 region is CASSDSPGQVYGYTF. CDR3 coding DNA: TGTGCCAGCAGTGACTCCCCGGGACAGGTCTATGGCTACACCTTC.

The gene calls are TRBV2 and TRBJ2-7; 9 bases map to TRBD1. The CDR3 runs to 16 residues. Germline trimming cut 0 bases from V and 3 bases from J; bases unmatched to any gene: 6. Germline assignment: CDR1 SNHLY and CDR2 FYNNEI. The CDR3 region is CASSEAHGTGNYEQYF. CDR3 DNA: TGTGCCAGCAGTGAAGCCCATGGGACAGGGAACTACGAGCAGTACTTC. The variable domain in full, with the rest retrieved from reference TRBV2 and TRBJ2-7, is EPEVTQTPSHQVTQMGQEVILRCVPISNHLYFYWYRQILGQKVEFLVSFYNNEISEKSEIFDDQFSVERPDGSNFTLKIRSTKLEDSAMYFCASSEAHGTGNYEQYFGPGTRLTVT.

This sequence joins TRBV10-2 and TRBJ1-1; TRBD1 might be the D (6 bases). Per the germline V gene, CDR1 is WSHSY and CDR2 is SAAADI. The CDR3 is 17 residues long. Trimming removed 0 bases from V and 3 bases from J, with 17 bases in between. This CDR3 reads CASSESEQGRVDTEAFF. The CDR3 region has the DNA TGCGCCAGCAGTGAGTCGGAGCAGGGGAGGGTTGACACTGAAGCTTTCTTT.

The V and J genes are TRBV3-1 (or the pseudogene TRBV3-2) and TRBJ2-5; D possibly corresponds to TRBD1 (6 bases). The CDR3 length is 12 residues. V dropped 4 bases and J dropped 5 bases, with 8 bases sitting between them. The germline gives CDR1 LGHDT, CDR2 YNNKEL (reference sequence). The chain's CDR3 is CASSLQGETQYF. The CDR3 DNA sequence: TGTGCCAGCAGCCTCCAGGGGGAGACCCAGTACTTC.